A selection of T cell receptor beta chains follows, all from one sample in a study of blood T cell repertoires in COVID-19. Here immunoSEQ multiplex PCR was the method, and the copy in TCRdb shows in-frame clones only, minus some. Here the sample spans about 190,000 clones, just under 85% being singletons. The source material was peripheral blood. All receptors come from a woman in her seventies with active or convalescent COVID-19. Each CDR3 is given with its conserved first and last residue. Fields, in order: clone size, D gene, V gene, J gene, CDR3 DNA, CDR3 protein. D genes are given only for firm matches. Clone size appears in some rows only: once, few, many, or a class for an expanded clone.

clone size: .
D gene: .
V gene: TRBV5-5
J gene: TRBJ2-2
CDR3 DNA: TGTGCCAGCAGCTCTACAGCCACCGGGGAGCTGTTTTTT
CDR3 protein: CASSSTATGELFF

clone size: .
D gene: TRBD2
V gene: TRBV6-7
J gene: TRBJ2-1
CDR3 DNA: TGTGCCAGCAGTTACAGTTCGGCTAGCGGGAGTTTAATTCGGGACAATGAGCAGTTCTTC
CDR3 protein: CASSYSSASGSLIRDNEQFF

clone size: .
D gene: TRBD2
V gene: TRBV27
J gene: TRBJ2-7
CDR3 DNA: TGTGCCAGCACAAACGGGAGGTTGGACGAGCAGTACTTC
CDR3 protein: CASTNGRLDEQYF

clone size: .
D gene: .
V gene: TRBV5-1
J gene: TRBJ1-3
CDR3 DNA: TGCGCCAGCAGCTTGACACAGAATACTTTCTCTGGAAACACCATATATTTT
CDR3 protein: CASSLTQNTFSGNTIYF

clone size: .
D gene: TRBD2
V gene: TRBV4-1
J gene: TRBJ2-7
CDR3 DNA: TGCGCCAGCAGCCAAGATCGTCCGACTAGCGGGAGAGTAACCTACGAGCAGTACTTC
CDR3 protein: CASSQDRPTSGRVTYEQYF

clone size: .
D gene: TRBD1
V gene: TRBV18
J gene: TRBJ1-5
CDR3 DNA: TGTGCCAGCTCACTTACAGGGGACCAGAATCAGCCCCAGCATTTT
CDR3 protein: CASSLTGDQNQPQHF

clone size: .
D gene: .
V gene: TRBV6-1
J gene: TRBJ1-1
CDR3 DNA: TGTGCCAGCAGTGAAGGAACAGGGATCATGAACACTGAAGCTTTCTTT
CDR3 protein: CASSEGTGIMNTEAFF

clone size: few
D gene: .
V gene: TRBV2
J gene: TRBJ2-7
CDR3 DNA: TGTGCCAGCAACTTCCGTAAGATGAACGAGCAGTACTTC
CDR3 protein: CASNFRKMNEQYF

clone size: .
D gene: .
V gene: TRBV9
J gene: TRBJ1-1
CDR3 DNA: TGTGCCAGCAGCGTGAGTCCCCCTGATGGTCTGAACACTGAAGCTTTCTTT
CDR3 protein: CASSVSPPDGLNTEAFF

clone size: few
D gene: TRBD1
V gene: TRBV10-2
J gene: TRBJ2-1
CDR3 DNA: TGCGCCAGCAGTCCCCGGACAGGGTACAATGAGCAGTTCTTC
CDR3 protein: CASSPRTGYNEQFF

clone size: .
D gene: .
V gene: TRBV11-1
J gene: TRBJ2-1
CDR3 DNA: TGTGCCAGCAGCTTGGGTACTAGCAGAATCTACAATGAGCAGTTCTTC
CDR3 protein: CASSLGTSRIYNEQFF

clone size: .
D gene: .
V gene: TRBV6-1
J gene: TRBJ1-5
CDR3 DNA: TGTGCCAGCAGTGACGCCCCTAATCTAGGGCCCCAGCATTTT
CDR3 protein: CASSDAPNLGPQHF

clone size: few
D gene: TRBD1
V gene: TRBV5-1
J gene: TRBJ1-6
CDR3 DNA: TGCGCCAGCAGCTTGGACCAGGGGGGTTTATTAGATTCACCCCTCCACTTT
CDR3 protein: CASSLDQGGLLDSPLHF

clone size: .
D gene: .
V gene: TRBV7-9
J gene: TRBJ1-2
CDR3 DNA: TGTGCCAGCAGCTTCGCAGGCTATGGCTACACCTTC
CDR3 protein: CASSFAGYGYTF

clone size: .
D gene: TRBD2
V gene: TRBV2
J gene: TRBJ2-2
CDR3 DNA: TGTGCCGGGGGTCGGACTAGCGGCACCGGGGAGCTGTTTTTT
CDR3 protein: CAGGRTSGTGELFF

clone size: .
D gene: .
V gene: TRBV21-1
J gene: TRBJ2-5
CDR3 DNA: TGTGCCAGCAAGGGGCGGACGATTCGGGAGACCCAGTACTTC
CDR3 protein: CASKGRTIRETQYF

clone size: once
D gene: .
V gene: TRBV7-9
J gene: TRBJ2-5
CDR3 DNA: TGTGCCAGCAGCTTAGGCCAGGGGACGGAGACCCAGTACTTC
CDR3 protein: CASSLGQGTETQYF

clone size: .
D gene: .
V gene: TRBV6-5
J gene: TRBJ2-7
CDR3 DNA: TGTGCCAGCAGTCTCTCAGGGTATGGGTCTTACGAGCAGTACTTC
CDR3 protein: CASSLSGYGSYEQYF

clone size: few
D gene: .
V gene: TRBV6-6
J gene: TRBJ1-5
CDR3 DNA: TGTGCCAGCGCCCAGGGAGGGCCGAAACAGCCCCAGCATTTT
CDR3 protein: CASAQGGPKQPQHF

clone size: .
D gene: .
V gene: TRBV19
J gene: TRBJ1-5
CDR3 DNA: TGTGCCAGTAGTGCCTCAGGGAGGGGCAATCAGCCCCAGCATTTT
CDR3 protein: CASSASGRGNQPQHF

clone size: once
D gene: TRBD1
V gene: TRBV5-1
J gene: TRBJ1-1
CDR3 DNA: TGCGCCAGCAGCCGGGGACAGGGGGAGAGGAACACTGAAGCTTTCTTT
CDR3 protein: CASSRGQGERNTEAFF

clone size: once
D gene: TRBD2
V gene: TRBV9
J gene: TRBJ2-5
CDR3 DNA: TGTGCCAGCAGCGTAGGAGGTAGCGGGAGAGTTGGGGAGACCCAGTACTTC
CDR3 protein: CASSVGGSGRVGETQYF

clone size: .
D gene: TRBD2
V gene: TRBV6-5
J gene: TRBJ2-1
CDR3 DNA: TGTGCCAGCAATAAGCGGGAGATGGGTGAGCAGTTCTTC
CDR3 protein: CASNKREMGEQFF

clone size: .
D gene: .
V gene: TRBV5-4
J gene: TRBJ1-5
CDR3 DNA: TGTGCCAGCAGCTCCGGACCGGAGACAGATCAGCCCCAGCATTTT
CDR3 protein: CASSSGPETDQPQHF

clone size: .
D gene: .
V gene: TRBV27
J gene: TRBJ2-7
CDR3 DNA: TGTGCCAGCAGACGGCAGGGCGACTACGAGCAGTACTTC
CDR3 protein: CASRRQGDYEQYF

clone size: .
D gene: .
V gene: TRBV25-1
J gene: TRBJ1-4
CDR3 DNA: TGTGCCAGCAGTCCCTACCAGGGCGCAACTAATGAAAAACTGTTTTTT
CDR3 protein: CASSPYQGATNEKLFF

clone size: .
D gene: TRBD1
V gene: TRBV5-1
J gene: TRBJ2-5
CDR3 DNA: TGCGCCAGCAGCTTGGGGGGAACAGGGGTCGAGACCCAGTACTTC
CDR3 protein: CASSLGGTGVETQYF

clone size: few
D gene: .
V gene: TRBV7-3
J gene: TRBJ1-1
CDR3 DNA: TGTGCCAGCAGCCGAAGGGGGGGCACTGAAGCTTTCTTT
CDR3 protein: CASSRRGGTEAFF

clone size: .
D gene: TRBD2
V gene: TRBV5-4
J gene: TRBJ2-1
CDR3 DNA: TGTGCCAGCAGCTTGCAGACTAGCGGGAGAAGAGTAAATGAGCAGTTCTTC
CDR3 protein: CASSLQTSGRRVNEQFF